This T cell receptor beta chain is drawn from a study of blood T cell repertoires in COVID-19. Overall study: Sites across the United States, Italy and Spain contributed samples from acute and convalescent COVID-19. Sources were T cells, B-cell-depleted T cells, or PBMCs; the material itself was cDNA or gDNA.

In the original processing: By means of reference gene primer amplification, nucleated cell counts were estimated. The table came from immunoSEQ multiplex PCR; TCRdb's copy has only in-frame clones and leaves some out. V and J calls and clone size are given by that table; D and trimming were obtained from the DNA. This table holds under 140,000 clones, 88% found once. The CDR3 totals 17 residues. With 4 bases clipped from V and 2 bases from J, the junction kept 11 bases outside the gene matches. Germline values: CDR1 KGHSH, CDR2 LQKENI. The receptor comes from a woman between 50 and 59 years old with acute or convalescent COVID-19. The chain has TRBV18 and TRBJ2-3; TRBD2 aligns across 8 bases. Sequencing was carried out using peripheral blood. CDR3 sequence: CASSRPLAGGDTDTQYF. For the CDR3, the DNA is TGTGCCAGCTCACGCCCCCTCGCGGGAGGTGACACAGATACGCAGTATTTT.